The 28 T cell receptor beta chains below were found in one sample sequenced in a study of T-cell reconstitution after alpha-beta-depleted transplantation in children. Unique molecular identifiers were used in preparing the TCRbeta library. TCRdb ran MiXCR on the PCR reads and lists one entry per CDR3 protein. The repertoire holds more than 500,000 distinct CDR3 sequences, with over 10% as singletons. The sample in question was PBMCs, mostly from graft donor cells, obtained 180 days after TCRalphabeta/CD19-depleted stem cell transplant. These receptors all stem from a female patient aged 2 to 10 who had a stem cell transplant for aplastic anemia, so the T cells may come from the graft donor.

The gene calls are TRBV7-2 and TRBJ2-7; D is unresolved. CDR1 and CDR2 (germline): SGHTA, FQGNSA. V was trimmed by 1 base and J by 0 bases, leaving 10 bases between them. This CDR3 has 15 residues. The DNA for the CDR3 is TGTGCCAGCAGCTTAGTCGGGTTTAGCTCCTACGAGCAGTACTTC. Encoded protein: CASSLVGFSSYEQYF.

The rearrangement uses TRBV20-1 and TRBJ2-3; 8 bases are shared with TRBD2. Germline trimming cut 7 bases from V and 5 bases from J; bases unmatched to any gene: 5. Germline CDR1 DFQATT, CDR2 SNEGSKA (reference sequence). CDR3 length: 12 residues. CDR3 DNA sequence: TGCAGTGTGGGACTAGGTTTAGATACGCAGTATTTT. Translated: CSVGLGLDTQYF.

This clonotype is classed as hyperexpanded (1% or more). This chain connects TRBV10-3 to TRBJ2-2; D remains unclear. The CDR3 loop spans 11 amino acids. CDR1 is ENHRY, CDR2 SYGVKD, per germline. The V end was cut by 6 bases, the J end by 8 bases, with 7 bases between. The CDR3 region has the DNA TGTGCCATCAGGCTATCTGGGGAGCTGTTTTTT. Protein: CAIRLSGELFF.

This clonotype was detected ten times or more. This chain connects TRBV5-1 to TRBJ2-2; TRBD1 matches 7 bases. Trimming removed 2 bases from V and 3 bases from J; junction bases left unmatched: 7. CDR3 size: 16 residues. Germline V gene lookup returns CDR1 SGHRS and CDR2 YFSETQ. In DNA, the CDR3 is TGCGCCAGCAGCTTCAATCCTACAGGGGACACCGGGGAGCTGTTTTTT. Protein sequence: CASSFNPTGDTGELFF. The full variable domain, completed using reference TRBV5-1 and TRBJ2-2, is KAGVTQTPRYLIKTRGQQVTLSCSPISGHRSVSWYQQTPGQGLQFLFEYFSETQRNKGNFPGRFSGRQFSNSRSEMNVSTLELGDSALYLCASSFNPTGDTGELFFGEGSRLTVL.

This clonotype was counted many times. The chain links TRBV6-2 or TRBV6-3 to TRBJ2-7, with 8 bases fitting TRBD2. The CDR3 is 15 amino acids. Germline CDR1 reads MNHEY; CDR2 reads SVGEGT. Unmatched junction bases numbered 11, after V lost 4 bases and J lost 6 bases. The CDR3 DNA follows: TGTGCCAGCAGTTCCACGGGGGCGGGAGGAGGCGAGCAGTACTTC. It encodes CASSSTGAGGGEQYF.

The CDR3 coding sequence is TGCGCCAGCAGCCAAGCGATGAGGGTCTCCTACAATGAGCAGTTCTTC. It codes for CASSQAMRVSYNEQFF. This rearrangement joins TRBV4-3 to TRBJ2-1, with D possibly matching TRBD2 (5 bases). The CDR3 is made up of 16 amino acids. Looked up from germline, CDR1 is LGHNA and CDR2 is YSLEER. Trimming shortened V by 1 base and J by 0 bases, and 10 bases separated the two germline ends.

CDR3 nucleotide sequence: TGTGCCAGCAGCCGCACGAGATTAGGACGACAGGGGAGGCTTCCCTACAATGAGCAGTTCTTC. Its protein is CASSRTRLGRQGRLPYNEQFF. The chain joins TRBV11-1 to TRBJ2-1, with 8 nucleotides matching TRBD1. This CDR3 has 21 amino acids. The V segment lost 5 bases and the J segment 2 bases; nucleotides outside the gene matches: 23. The germline CDR1 and CDR2 sequences are SGHAT and FQDESV (reference sequence).

This clonotype was detected many times. This rearrangement joins TRBV6-1 to TRBJ1-1; maybe TRBD1 (5 bases). The length of the CDR3 is 16 residues. Germline V lookup: CDR1 MNHNS, CDR2 SASEGT. Deletions cut 6 bases from V and 1 base from J, with 18 bases between. The CDR3 coding sequence is TGTGCCAGCAGAGAGCCCGGGACGTATAGGAACACTGAAGCTTTCTTT. It codes for CASREPGTYRNTEAFF.

This clonotype was seen repeatedly, ten times or more. The V and J genes are TRBV12-3 or TRBV12-4 and TRBJ2-1; 10 bases are shared with TRBD1. The CDR3 extends over 17 amino acids. V dropped 5 bases and J dropped 2; count of bases not matched to a gene: 9. In DNA form, the CDR3 reads TGTGCCAGCAGTCCACAGGGACAGGGGAAGGCCTACAATGAGCAGTTCTTC. Protein product: CASSPQGQGKAYNEQFF.

This rearrangement joins TRBV11-2 to TRBJ2-7; unclear D gene. Trimming pared 1 base from V and 8 bases from J, leaving 15 bases between. This CDR3 is 14 amino acids long. Germline CDR1 reads SGHAT; CDR2 reads FQNNGV. The CDR3 loop reads CASSLGLLRFKQYV. The CDR3 bases are TGTGCCAGCAGCTTAGGCCTGCTTAGATTCAAGCAGTACGTC.

A few counts support this clonotype. The chain has TRBV4-2 and TRBJ2-5; TRBD2 matches at 8 bases. V was pared by 3 bases and J by 5 bases, with 11 bases of the junction left unmatched. CDR3 length: 16 residues. The germline CDR1 and CDR2 sequences are LGHNA and YNFKEQ. The CDR3 bases are TGTGCCAGCAGCCAGCCCTCTACGGGAGGGCCGGAGACCCAGTACTTC. Protein: CASSQPSTGGPETQYF.

This clonotype was detected many times. An end of the junction does not agree with germline; a read error may underlie this. As DNA, the CDR3 is TGTGCCAGCAGCTTACCTAATTCGCCCCTCCACTTT. Protein: CASSLPNSPLHF. V is TRBV7-8 and J is TRBJ1-6, with unresolved D. CDR3 length equals 12 residues. CDR1 SGHVS and CDR2 FQNEAQ come from the germline V gene.

This clonotype was seen ten or more times. The chain has TRBV11-2 and TRBJ2-5; D gene ambiguous. V was cut by 0 bases and J by 5 bases, with 4 bases left in between. CDR1 SGHAT and CDR2 FQNNGV come from the germline V gene. This CDR3 is 12 amino acids long. The CDR3 sequence: CASSLDLETQYF. CDR3 coding DNA: TGTGCCAGCAGCTTAGATCTGGAGACCCAGTACTTC.

V gene TRBV6-1 combines with J gene TRBJ2-1, with TRBD1 matching 9 bases. V shed 5 bases, J shed 2 bases, and the junction held 7 bases outside the gene matches. This CDR3 spans 16 amino acids. CDR1 is MNHNS, CDR2 SASEGT, per germline. The CDR3 is CASSTLRDRAYNEQFF. The CDR3 bases are TGTGCCAGCAGTACCCTCCGGGACAGGGCCTACAATGAGCAGTTCTTC.

This clonotype was seen more than once but under ten times. V and J are TRBV7-9 and TRBJ2-5; the match to TRBD2 covers 8 bases. V lost 3 bases, J lost 4 bases, and 10 bases stayed unmatched. The CDR3 has 16 amino acids. In germline, CDR1 is SEHNR, CDR2 FQNEAQ (reference sequence). The CDR3 region is CASSFLKRENRETQYF. CDR3 DNA sequence: TGTGCCAGCAGCTTCTTAAAGCGGGAGAATCGAGAGACCCAGTACTTC.

In this sample, this clonotype turned up a few times. CDR3 nucleotides: TGTGCCAGCAGCTTCGGGACTAGTAGGTATGAGCAGTTCTTC. Its translation is CASSFGTSRYEQFF. The V gene is TRBV5-4, the J gene TRBJ2-1; 8 bases match TRBD2. Germline CDR1 reads SGHNT; CDR2 reads YYREEE (reference sequence). The CDR3 runs to 14 residues. V gave up 2 bases and J gave up 8 bases; unmatched junction bases: 6.

Note on this clonotype: It is unclear where the CDR3 begins or ends on the DNA, so no DNA is shown, and the CDR3 is as TCRdb lists it. The chain links TRBV12-3 or TRBV12-4 to TRBJ2-6. The CDR3 totals 14 residues, both ends included. The CDR3 sequence is CASSFGTGANVLNF.

This clonotype was observed many times. The rearrangement joins TRBV5-1 to TRBJ2-3, with 9 bases aligning to TRBD2. Unmatched junction bases numbered 8, after V lost 3 bases and J lost 0 bases. This CDR3 spans 17 amino acids. Germline CDR1 SGHRS, CDR2 YFSETQ. The CDR3 protein is CASSSPRTSGSTDTQYF. The CDR3 DNA follows: TGCGCCAGCAGCTCCCCCCGTACTAGCGGGAGCACAGATACGCAGTATTTT.

This clonotype showed up many times. V and J are TRBV12-3 or TRBV12-4 and TRBJ2-4; D possibly corresponds to TRBD1 (6 bases). The V gene lost 2 bases and the J gene lost 0 bases, with 17 bases spanning the gap. The CDR3 length is 18 residues. In nucleotides, the CDR3 is TGTGCCAGCAGTTTACTCGTAGCAGGGGCTTTAGCCAAAAACATTCAGTACTTC. Residues: CASSLLVAGALAKNIQYF.

CDR3 amino acids: CASTSGRAPNEQFF. DNA for the CDR3: TGTGCCAGCACCAGCGGGAGGGCCCCCAATGAGCAGTTCTTC. The chain recombines TRBV28 with TRBJ2-1; 10 bases are shared with TRBD2. Per the germline V gene, CDR1 is MDHEN and CDR2 is SYDVKM. J lost 6 bases, V lost 7 bases, and 6 bases had no gene match. The length of the CDR3 is 14 residues.

V gene TRBV3-1 combines with J gene TRBJ2-7, with D possibly matching TRBD2 (6 bases). CDR1 LGHDT and CDR2 YNNKEL come from the germline V gene (reference sequence). The CDR3 is 17 amino acids. The CDR3 coding sequence is TGTGCCTGCAGCCAATCCAAGGTAGCGGAGAGCTCCTACGAGCAGTACGTC. Its translation is CACSQSKVAESSYEQYV.

The chain is built from TRBV5-1 and TRBJ2-3; 8 positions match TRBD2. After removal of 1 base from V and 0 bases from J, the junction contained 13 bases not matched to a gene. Germline CDR1 SGHRS, CDR2 YFSETQ. The CDR3 totals 19 residues. CDR3 sequence: CASSLLSGGRPESTDTQYF. In DNA, the CDR3 is TGCGCCAGCAGCTTGCTGTCGGGAGGGCGTCCAGAAAGCACAGATACGCAGTATTTT.

This chain uses TRBV27 with TRBJ1-1, with TRBD1 identical over 7 bases. J was trimmed by 1 base and V by 4 bases; bases with no gene match: 9. CDR1 is MNHEY and CDR2 is SMNVEV in the germline V gene (reference sequence). The CDR3 has 16 residues. The DNA of the CDR3 is TGTGCCAGCAGTTCCTACAGGGGATGGGGGAACACTGAAGCTTTCTTT. Encoded protein: CASSSYRGWGNTEAFF.

The chain has TRBV25-1 and TRBJ1-1; D unresolved. Germline V lookup: CDR1 MGHDK, CDR2 SYGVNS. This CDR3 region has 11 residues. V was trimmed by 6 bases and J by 7 bases, leaving 9 bases between them. The CDR3 DNA sequence: TGTGCCAGCAGACAGTTTGGTGAAGCTTTCTTT. This codes for CASRQFGEAFF.

The V and J genes are TRBV10-3 and TRBJ1-5; tentative D call: TRBD1 (5 bases). Trimming removed 4 bases at V and 2 bases at J, with 18 bases between. CDR1 and CDR2 from the germline V gene are ENHRY and SYGVKD. The CDR3 has 17 residues. CDR3 nucleotide sequence: TGTGCCATCAGTGCCACTAAACTCAGGGATGGCAATCAGCCCCAGCATTTT. This codes for CAISATKLRDGNQPQHF.

V and J are TRBV12-3 or TRBV12-4 and TRBJ2-2; tentatively, D is TRBD1 or TRBD2 (5 bases each). The length of the CDR3 is 15 residues. V lost 2 bases to trimming and J lost 2 bases, with 9 bases between them. The CDR3 region has the DNA TGTGCCAGCAGTTTACGGGACGGTAACACCGGGGAGCTGTTTTTT. It encodes CASSLRDGNTGELFF.

This clonotype appeared a few times. The rearrangement links TRBV5-1 to TRBJ2-7; the D gene could be TRBD1 or TRBD2 (5 bases each). V was shortened by 4 bases and J by 5 bases, with 13 bases between the two germline ends. The CDR3 extends over 13 amino acids. Germline CDR1 and CDR2: SGHRS and YFSETQ. In DNA, the CDR3 is TGCGCCAGCAGCCCTCAGGGAGAACACGAGCAGTACTTC. Translating it yields CASSPQGEHEQYF.

The chain is built from TRBV20-1 and TRBJ2-5, with D perhaps given as TRBD1 or TRBD2 (5 bases each). V dropped 3 bases and J dropped 6 bases, with 20 bases sitting between them. Germline loops: CDR1 DFQATT, CDR2 SNEGSKA (reference sequence). This CDR3 has 15 amino acids. The CDR3 loop reads CSASVSVGPSKTQYF. The CDR3 DNA follows: TGCAGTGCTAGCGTTTCAGTGGGACCTTCCAAGACCCAGTACTTC.